Following are 20 T cell receptor beta chains from one sample sequenced in a study of CD8+ T cells in alopecia areata. cDNA reverse transcribed from extracted RNA served as the sequencing template. The repertoire was sequenced with immunoSEQ multiplex PCR; TCRdb's copy has only in-frame clones and lacks some. The table has more than 100,000 clones, around 59% seen once. Sequencing was done on a sample of CD4+ T cells sorted from blood. The receptors were gathered from a human donor in good health.

This clone was detected only once. The chain has TRBV29-1 and TRBJ1-2; D perhaps matches TRBD1 (5 bases). CDR1 and CDR2 (germline): SQVTM, ANQGSEA. The CDR3 extends over 11 amino acids. V was clipped by 6 bases and J by 9 bases, with 14 bases between them. The CDR3 DNA is TGCAGCGTGAATTGGGGGAGCAGCTACACCTTC. Residues: CSVNWGSSYTF.

This clone appeared a few times. This CDR3 reads CASSPTIPRAEAFF. DNA for the CDR3: TGTGCCAGCAGCCCGACGATCCCTCGCGCTGAAGCTTTCTTT. The gene calls are TRBV10-3 and TRBJ1-1, with D unclear. The V end lost 10 bases, the J end lost 6 bases, and 21 bases lay between the germline ends. In germline, CDR1 is ENHRY, CDR2 SYGVKD. The length of the CDR3 is 14 residues.

In this sample, this clone turned up once. This sequence joins TRBV4-2 and TRBJ1-2; D not certain. Trimming removed 4 bases from V and 0 bases from J, with 12 bases in between. Germline V gives CDR1 LGHNA, CDR2 YNFKEQ. The length of the CDR3 is 15 residues. CDR3 in DNA: TGTGCCAGCAGCCCCGGGGAGGCAGCTAACTATGGCTACACCTTC. Protein sequence: CASSPGEAANYGYTF.

In its sample, this clone was seen once. The chain uses TRBV25-1 and TRBJ2-6; 7 bases map to TRBD1. The CDR3 length is 18 residues. The ends lost 4 bases at V and 2 bases at J; junction bases unmatched: 11. The germline CDR1 and CDR2 sequences are MGHDK and SYGVNS. The CDR3 protein is CASSGPGTVSAGANVLTF. CDR3 coding DNA: TGTGCCAGCAGTGGGCCCGGGACAGTTTCAGCTGGGGCCAACGTCCTGACTTTC.

The sample holds a few counts of this clone. The chain links TRBV4-1 to TRBJ2-7; no firm D call. Between the trimmed V and J ends, which lost 1 base and 3 bases, there was a span of 4 bases. Germline V lookup: CDR1 MGHRA, CDR2 YSYEKL. This CDR3 has 12 residues. The CDR3 DNA reads TGCGCCAGCAGCCAAGTTGGCTACGAGCAGTACTTC. This gives the protein CASSQVGYEQYF.

The chain recombines TRBV29-1 with TRBJ1-1; possible D gene TRBD1, 6 bases. Between the trimmed V and J ends, which lost 7 bases and 4 bases, there was a span of 13 bases. The CDR3 length is 12 residues. CDR1 and CDR2 from the germline V gene are SQVTM and ANQGSEA. The CDR3 sequence: CSGGGPATEAFF. As DNA, the CDR3 is TGCAGCGGTGGGGGGCCCGCCACTGAAGCTTTCTTT.

V is TRBV7-6 and J is TRBJ1-1; D possibly corresponds to TRBD1 (6 bases). In germline, CDR1 is SGHVS, CDR2 FNYEAQ. Trimming took 4 bases from V and 1 from J, leaving 10 bases between them. The CDR3 is 14 amino acids. CDR3 in amino acids: CASSSMGQNTEAFF. CDR3 in DNA: TGTGCCAGCAGCTCGATGGGACAGAACACTGAAGCTTTCTTT.

This chain joins TRBV6-1 and TRBJ1-5, with 7 bases aligning to TRBD1. This CDR3 comprises 13 residues. Losses at the gene ends were 8 bases for V and 3 bases for J; bases not matched to a gene: 4. Germline CDR1 MNHNS, CDR2 SASEGT. The CDR3 here is CASWDRNNQPQHF. CDR3 DNA sequence: TGTGCCAGCTGGGACAGAAACAATCAGCCCCAGCATTTT.

The chain carries TRBV29-1 and TRBJ2-5, with TRBD1 identical over 10 bases. The length of the CDR3 is 14 residues. J gave up 4 bases and V 2 bases, and 4 bases lay outside the gene matches. The germline V gene encodes CDR1 SQVTM and CDR2 ANQGSEA. The CDR3 sequence is CSVERDRGIETQYF. The CDR3 region has the DNA TGCAGCGTTGAACGGGACAGGGGAATAGAGACCCAGTACTTC.

The chain combines TRBV28 with TRBJ2-1; D is ambiguous. This CDR3 is 13 amino acids long. V gave up 6 bases and J gave up 10 bases, with 16 bases separating them. Germline CDR1 reads MDHEN; CDR2 reads SYDVKM. The CDR3: CASRSHGYGEQFF. CDR3 DNA: TGTGCCAGCAGATCCCATGGGTACGGGGAGCAGTTCTTC.

This clone has just a few counts. V and J are TRBV20-1 and TRBJ1-1; D not certain. Looked up from germline, CDR1 is DFQATT and CDR2 is SNEGSKA (reference sequence). The CDR3 extends over 11 amino acids. V gave up 5 bases and J gave up 4 bases, with 8 bases separating them. DNA for the CDR3: TGCAGTGCTTCCGGGTTCACTGAAGCTTTCTTT. Protein sequence: CSASGFTEAFF.

V is TRBV5-1 and J is TRBJ1-1; D remains ambiguous. The CDR3 contains 15 residues. In germline, CDR1 is SGHRS, CDR2 YFSETQ. Trimming shortened V by 2 bases and J by 1 base, and 12 bases separated the two germline ends. The CDR3 region has the DNA TGCGCCAGCAGCTTAATCAGGCATACGAACACTGAAGCTTTCTTT. It specifies CASSLIRHTNTEAFF.

The chain recombines TRBV27 with TRBJ1-2; TRBD1 might be the D (6 bases). This CDR3 spans 13 amino acids. CDR1 and CDR2 (germline): MNHEY, SMNVEV (reference sequence). V gave up 5 bases and J gave up 5 bases, with 12 bases separating them. The CDR3 loop is CASSPTGKYGYTF. Written as DNA, the CDR3 is TGTGCCAGCAGTCCTACAGGGAAGTATGGCTACACCTTC.

The V call is TRBV19, the J call TRBJ1-2; the D gene is possibly TRBD1 (5 bases). Germline V gene data show CDR1 as LNHDA and CDR2 as SQIVND (reference sequence). The CDR3 sequence is 16 residues long. The V and J ends lost 3 bases and 4 bases respectively, with 18 bases between them. CDR3 in amino acids: CASSIPQRQGAYGYTF. DNA of the CDR3: TGTGCCAGTAGTATTCCGCAACGGCAGGGAGCCTATGGCTACACCTTC.

A few counts support this clone. The chain recombines TRBV6-5 with TRBJ1-2; the match to TRBD1 covers 10 bases. V was pared by 8 bases and J by 8 bases, with 11 bases of the junction left unmatched. CDR3 size: 14 residues. Germline CDR1 and CDR2: MNHEY and SVGAGI. The CDR3 nucleotides are TGTGCCAGCGGACCGACAGGGGGCGCTGGGGGCTACACCTTC. It specifies CASGPTGGAGGYTF.

The table lists this clone with a few counts. The chain recombines TRBV27 with TRBJ1-1; D might be TRBD1 (5 bases). The CDR3 covers 13 residues. Germline CDR1 MNHEY, CDR2 SMNVEV (reference sequence). V gave up 8 bases and J gave up 1 base, with 11 bases separating them. The CDR3 region has the DNA TGTGCCAGCGCCAGGGTAACGAACACTGAAGCTTTCTTT. Protein sequence: CASARVTNTEAFF.

The rearrangement uses TRBV25-1 and TRBJ2-7; possibly TRBD2 for D (5 bases). The CDR3 runs 13 residues. V lost 3 bases and J 5 bases, leaving 11 bases between the germline ends. Germline-derived CDR1 and CDR2 are MGHDK and SYGVNS. For the CDR3, the DNA is TGTGCCAGCAGTGACCGGGAACCTCACGAGCAGTACTTC. Residues: CASSDREPHEQYF.

This clone has just a few counts. The CDR3 is CASSDRWTQYF. CDR3 nucleotides: TGTGCCAGCAGTGATAGGTGGACCCAGTACTTC. The V and J genes are TRBV25-1 and TRBJ2-5; no clear D gene. The germline CDR1 and CDR2 sequences are MGHDK and SYGVNS. Trimming removed 3 bases at V and 7 bases at J, with 6 bases between. This CDR3 comprises 11 residues.

This clone has more than one count but fewer than ten. The chain joins TRBV29-1 to TRBJ2-5, with 8 nucleotides matching TRBD1. CDR3 size: 13 residues. Losses at the gene ends were 7 bases for V and 3 bases for J; bases not matched to a gene: 7. CDR1 is SQVTM and CDR2 is ANQGSEA in the germline V gene. The CDR3: CSASGTGKETQYF. DNA for the CDR3: TGCAGCGCATCCGGGACAGGAAAAGAGACCCAGTACTTC.

The J gene is TRBJ1-6, the V gene TRBV15; no clear D. Germline V gives CDR1 LNHNV, CDR2 YYDKDF (reference sequence). CDR3 length: 15 residues. V lost 3 bases and J 5 bases, leaving 11 bases between the germline ends. As DNA, the CDR3 is TGTGCCACCAGCAGTCTATTTGGGGATAATTCACCCCTCCACTTT. Its protein is CATSSLFGDNSPLHF.